The present TCR beta chain was sequenced within a study of control samples from healthy donors and cancer patients. V lost 6 bases and J lost 0; bases outside the gene matches: 4. CDR1 is LNHDA, CDR2 SQIVND, per germline (reference sequence). This CDR3 has 14 amino acids. The table came from immunoSEQ multiplex PCR; TCRdb's copy has only in-frame clones and leaves some out. The sample has approximately 100,000 clones; approximately 86% are singletons. This clonotype originated in a man under 40 in good health. The chain carries TRBV19 and TRBJ2-5; 7 nucleotides agree with TRBD2. Sequences were obtained from blood. In DNA, the CDR3 is TGTGCCAGTAGGGGAGGGAATGACCAAGAGACCCAGTACTTC. Its protein is CASRGGNDQETQYF.